This T cell receptor beta chain is from a study of CD8 T cells in Susac syndrome. It was with random hexamers that about 0.45 to 1 ug RNA was reverse transcribed. Across 54 Vbeta and 13 Jbeta, TCR beta CDR3 was amplified with immunoSEQ multiplex PCR. TCRdb re-called the immunoSEQ multiplex PCR reads through MiXCR, storing one row per CDR3 protein. Among hundreds of thousands of distinct CDR3 sequences listed, roughly 85% were seen once. With 8 bases removed from V and 2 bases from J, the gap between germline ends came to 13 bases. CDR1 is LNHDA and CDR2 is SQIVND in the germline V gene (reference sequence). The CDR3 consists of 13 residues. The sample holds a few counts of this clonotype. The CD8+ and CD4+ T cells were isolated magnetically using a negative isolation approach, whereas the TEMRA cells were enriched by FACS.

This sequence joins TRBV19 and TRBJ2-7; TRBD1 might be the D (8 bases). Input material: CD8+ T cells from PBMCs. The receptor comes from a human donor with multiple sclerosis. CDR3 DNA sequence: TGTGCCAGTTCTACAGGGGGGGCCTACGAGCAGTACTTC. It is translated as CASSTGGAYEQYF.